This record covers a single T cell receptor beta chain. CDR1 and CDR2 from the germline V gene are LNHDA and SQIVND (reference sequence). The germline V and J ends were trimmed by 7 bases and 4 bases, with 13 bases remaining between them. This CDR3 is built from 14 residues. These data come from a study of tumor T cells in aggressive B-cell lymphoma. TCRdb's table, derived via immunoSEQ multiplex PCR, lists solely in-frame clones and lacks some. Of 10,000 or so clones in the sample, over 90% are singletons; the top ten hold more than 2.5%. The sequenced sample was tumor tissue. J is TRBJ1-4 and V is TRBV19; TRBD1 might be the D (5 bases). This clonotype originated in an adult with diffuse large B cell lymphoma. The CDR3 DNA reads TGTGCCAGTAAAGAGACAGACCGTAATGAAAAACTGTTTTTT. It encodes CASKETDRNEKLFF.